A single T cell receptor beta chain is shown here with its context. No antigen is known for it. Base qualities are missing; no much larger clone stands one base away. This record belongs to a study of shared clonotypes between healthy human individuals (TCRdb year 2020). Describing the broader study: The cohort comprised a couple of women and three men aged 18 to 49 years. For each donor, CD4 naive and CD4 memory were each given three plates, CD8 naive was given two plates, and CD8 memory was given one plate. The study deeply sequenced blood TCR repertoires of five healthy adults to estimate repertoire size and the extent of clonotype sharing between individuals. To increase sequencing depth and limit assay-specific biases, TCR repertoire library preparation and sequencing were carried out by different laboratories using diverse techniques. Per donor, leukapheresis produced somewhere between about 0.9 and 9.5 billion PBMCs. On the study overall, not on this receptor specifically: Based on pairwise subsampling, the degree of clonotype sharing among donors was expected to be affected by sequencing depth. Even with the large sequencing depth, rarefaction of the sorted-subset datasets indicated that sequencing was incomplete. Naive subsets generally had larger estimated clonotype richness than memory subsets did. Approximately 5% of naive CD4, around 3.5% of naive CD8, roughly 2.5% of memory CD4, and around 0.4% of memory CD8 clonotypes were shared across several donors. The small number of donors limited the genetic and exposure-history diversity represented. Only blood was sampled, and tissue TCR repertoires likely differ from those in blood. Higher generation probabilities were observed for clonotypes shared by all four sorted-subset donors than for non-shared clonotypes.

Donors were healthy HIV-negative adults with no recently reported acute infections or vaccinations. All donors were Caucasian adults living in Nashville, Tennessee, USA. CD4+ T cells were enriched by magnetic negative selection, after which naive cells were positively selected on CD45RA and the negative fraction was taken as the memory subset. After blood collection by leukapheresis, PBMCs were isolated using Ficoll-Histopaque density gradient centrifugation and then cryopreserved in the vapor phase of liquid nitrogen. Purity and quantity of every magnetically sorted T cell population were checked by analytical flow cytometry. From each sorted fraction, genomic DNA was isolated and quantified by UV absorbance on a Nanodrop 2000c. The trim is 6 bases for V and 10 bases for J, with a gap of 24 bases between the germline ends. From the germline V gene (reference sequence), CDR1 is LNHDA and CDR2 is SQIVND. The CDR3 contains 15 residues, cysteine and phenylalanine counted. Only the CDR3 DNA stays, 45 bases, in frame from base 1.

Using the deep immunoSEQ assay, TCR CDR3 regions were amplified from genomic DNA by multiplex PCR. Genomic DNA extracted from each cell subset was distributed evenly over all wells of several immunoSEQ 96-well plates, and each plate served as one replicate. Each replicate PCR for sorted subsets received around 200 ng genomic DNA, equal to about 30,000 T cell genomes. Purified libraries were quantified with a Qubit 3.0 fluorometer, sized on a Bioanalyzer 2100, and re-quantified with the KAPA Library Quantification kit. Every immunoSEQ 96-well plate was sequenced on a dedicated single-read 150-cycle Illumina NextSeq 550 flow cell. Processing in the source paper ran as follows. Because the immunoSEQ output held only junctional sequences and lacked quality scores, the filtering could not match the filtering applied to full-length reads. To assign V/J genes and CDR3, sequences were annotated against IMGT germline references using PyIR, a Python wrapper for IgBLAST v1.9. Reads were filtered out if the reads had weak V/J assignments (E-value above 1e-6), no CDR3, stop codons, out-of-frame junctions, or ambiguous translated residues. V3J clonotypes were defined as sequences sharing the same inferred V gene, J gene, and CDR3 amino acid sequence. To compute the percentage overlap between repertoires, the number of shared unique clonotypes was divided by the size of the smaller repertoire. Richness of each repertoire was evaluated using RTK rarefaction, the Chao1 estimator, and Recon v2.1 estimates of unobserved clonotypes. Generation probabilities for all TCRbeta clonotypes obtained by the gDNA method from a handful of donors were computed using OLGA. Imported from immuneACCESS, the table was reduced by TCRdb to in-frame sequences with V and J called. These copies leave out some clones; in studies compared against another copy, an unresolved V gene accounts for under half, and the cause of the remainder is not known. D and trimming were read from the DNA, whereas the V and J calls and clone size are those reported in that table. The sample table holds 700,000 or so clones, of which more than 70% were seen once. Together, the top ten hold less than 2% of the sample.

The specimen sequenced was memory CD4+ T cells sorted from blood. This specimen's cell subset or site label, interpreted: CD45RA-negative fraction. This clonotype originated in a woman in her thirties in good health. Recombination linked TRBV19 to TRBJ1-2, and possibly TRBD1, on 6 matching bases. CDR3 loop: CASSEPSGTRQPYTF. The nucleotide sequence is given as TGTGCCAGTAGCGAACCCTCCGGGACAAGGCAACCCTACACCTTC.